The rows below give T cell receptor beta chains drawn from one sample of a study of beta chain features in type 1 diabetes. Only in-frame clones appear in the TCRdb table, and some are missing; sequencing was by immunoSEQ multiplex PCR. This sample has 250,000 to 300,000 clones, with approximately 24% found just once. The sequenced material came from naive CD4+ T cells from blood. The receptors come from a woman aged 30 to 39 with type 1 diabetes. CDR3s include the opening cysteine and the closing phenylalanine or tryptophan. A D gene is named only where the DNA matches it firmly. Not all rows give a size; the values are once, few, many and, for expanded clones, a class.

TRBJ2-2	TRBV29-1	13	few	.	CSVAPREAGELFF	TGCAGCGTTGCCCCCAGGGAAGCCGGGGAGCTGTTTTTT
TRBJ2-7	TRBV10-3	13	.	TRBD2	CAISELTAGEQYF	TGTGCCATCAGTGAGTTGACAGCGGGGGAGCAGTACTTC
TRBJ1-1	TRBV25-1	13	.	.	CASSGEAPSEAFF	TGTGCCAGCAGCGGGGAGGCGCCCTCTGAAGCTTTCTTT
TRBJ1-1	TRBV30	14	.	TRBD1	CAWAPGGGNTEAFF	TGTGCCTGGGCACCAGGGGGTGGGAACACTGAAGCTTTCTTT
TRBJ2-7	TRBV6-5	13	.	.	CASSRFGSYEQYF	TGTGCCAGCAGTAGGTTCGGGAGTTACGAGCAGTACTTC
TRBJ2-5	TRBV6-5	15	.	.	CASSYSVGQQETQYF	TGTGCCAGCAGTTACTCGGTAGGACAACAAGAGACCCAGTACTTC
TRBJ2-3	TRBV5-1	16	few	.	CASNPRPAEGQDTQYF	TGCGCCAGCAACCCTCGGCCAGCGGAGGGGCAAGATACGCAGTATTTT
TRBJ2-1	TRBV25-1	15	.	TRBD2	CASSLAGTTYNEQFF	TGTGCCAGCAGTCTAGCGGGTACCACCTACAATGAGCAGTTCTTC
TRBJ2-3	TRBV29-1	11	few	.	CSVEDFPPQYF	TGCAGCGTTGAAGATTTTCCCCCTCAGTATTTT
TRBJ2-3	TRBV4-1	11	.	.	CAHWGGDTQYF	TGCGCCCATTGGGGAGGAGATACGCAGTATTTT
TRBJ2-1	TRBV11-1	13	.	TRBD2	CASTSGSYNEQFF	TGTGCCAGTACTAGCGGGAGTTACAATGAGCAGTTCTTC
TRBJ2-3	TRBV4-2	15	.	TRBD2	CASSQGGLATDTQYF	TGTGCCAGCAGCCAAGGAGGACTAGCCACAGATACGCAGTATTTT
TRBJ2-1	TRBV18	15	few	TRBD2	CASSPLAGAYNEQFF	TGTGCCAGCTCACCATTGGCGGGAGCTTACAATGAGCAGTTCTTC
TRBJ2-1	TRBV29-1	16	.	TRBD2	CSVPNPTSGRVNEQFF	TGCAGCGTCCCAAATCCCACTAGCGGGAGGGTGAATGAGCAGTTCTTC
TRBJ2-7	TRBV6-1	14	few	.	CASSENSGVYEQYF	TGTGCCAGCAGTGAAAACTCAGGTGTCTACGAGCAGTACTTC
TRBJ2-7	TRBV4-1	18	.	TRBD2	CASSQVTSGRDSSYEQYF	TGCGCCAGCAGCCAGGTCACTAGCGGGAGGGACAGCTCCTACGAGCAGTACTTC
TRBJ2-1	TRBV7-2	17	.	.	CASRSSTWTGYYNEQFF	TGTGCCAGCAGATCATCCACCTGGACTGGATACTACAATGAGCAGTTCTTC
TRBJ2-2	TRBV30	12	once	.	CAYQDYTGELFF	TGTGCCTACCAGGATTACACCGGGGAGCTGTTTTTT
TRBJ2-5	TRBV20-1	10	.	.	CSGSQETQYF	TGCAGTGGGAGCCAAGAGACCCAGTACTTC
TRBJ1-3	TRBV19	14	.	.	CATQDGDSGNTIYF	TGTGCCACACAGGATGGGGATTCGGGAAACACCATATATTTT
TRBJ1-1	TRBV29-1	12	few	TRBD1	CSVGRGYTEAFF	TGCAGCGTTGGCAGGGGGTACACTGAAGCTTTCTTT
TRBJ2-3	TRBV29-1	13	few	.	CSVVREPGDTQYF	TGCAGCGTTGTCAGGGAACCGGGAGATACGCAGTATTTT
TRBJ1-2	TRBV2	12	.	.	CASKGSGYGYTF	TGTGCCAGCAAAGGCAGCGGCTATGGCTACACCTTC